This T cell receptor beta chain was observed in a study of blood T cell repertoires in COVID-19. Overall study: Samples representing acute and convalescent COVID-19 were sourced from the United States, Italy and Spain. From T cells, B-cell-depleted T cells, or PBMCs came the material, which was cDNA or gDNA.

In the original processing: Reference gene primer amplification gave estimated nucleated cell counts. Sequencing was performed with immunoSEQ multiplex PCR; in TCRdb, only in-frame clones are kept and a portion is missing. V and J calls and clone size are as listed in that table; D and trimming were resolved from the DNA. The sample lists over 200,000 clones; about 90% were seen once. Assignment of participants to cohorts was predicated upon participant-reported clinical history. Germline V gene sequence: CDR1 SGHTA, CDR2 FQGNSA. Between the trimmed V and J ends, which lost 1 base and 6 bases, there was a span of 12 bases. The CDR3 is 14 residues long.

The J gene is TRBJ1-2, the V gene TRBV7-2, with D maybe TRBD1 (5 bases). The source material was PBMCs or T cells enriched from blood (not recorded which). This TCR came from a woman in her 30s who had been exposed to COVID-19. CDR3 nucleotide sequence: TGTGCCAGCAGCTTAGTAGGGGCAGGACATGGCTACACCTTC. Protein: CASSLVGAGHGYTF. Together with reference TRBV7-2 and TRBJ1-2, the CDR3 gives the full variable domain: GAGVSQSPSNKVTEKGKDVELRCDPISGHTALYWYRQSLGQGLEFLIYFQGNSAPDKSGLPSDRFSAERTGGSVSTLTIQRTQQEDSAVYLCASSLVGAGHGYTFGSGTRLTVV.